The T cell receptor (beta chain) under discussion was sequenced for a study of cytomegalovirus exposure and HLA in healthy donors. Generated by immunoSEQ multiplex PCR, the TCRdb table keeps only in-frame clones and is missing some. Among 250,000 to 350,000 clones listed, roughly 87% were seen once. The receptor's source is a young man in good health and CMV-seronegative. Sequencing input: PBMCs.

This CDR3 reads CASSPGGRGQPQHF. The CDR3 region has the DNA TGTGCCAGCTCACCAGGAGGACGCGGTCAGCCCCAGCATTTT. The chain couples TRBV18 to TRBJ1-5; no clear D. This CDR3 has 14 residues. Germline CDR1 reads KGHSH; CDR2 reads LQKENI. V lost 2 bases to trimming and J lost 6 bases, with 11 bases between them.